The next 3 T cell receptor beta chains were all read from a single sample in a study of Graves' ophthalmopathy and Graves' hyperthyroidism. RNA transcripts were the template, and TCR beta CDR3 regions were amplified from them. RT-PCR in the first round used HTBI primers; a second-round multiplex PCR followed. TCRdb itself ran the multiplex PCR reads through MiXCR, one entry per CDR3 protein. The sample shows about 700,000 distinct CDR3 sequences, roughly 41% of them seen only once. The sample was peripheral blood. These receptors came from an adult man with Graves' ophthalmopathy.

The rearrangement uses TRBV20-1 and TRBJ1-5; no clear D. The CDR3 sequence is 14 residues long. Trimming left V 2 bases short and J 4 bases short, with 12 bases between. Germline CDR1 is DFQATT and CDR2 is SNEGSKA (reference sequence). CDR3 nucleotide sequence: TGCAGTGCTAGAAGAGGCCAGCCTAATCAGCCCCAGCATTTT. This sequence encodes CSARRGQPNQPQHF.

The chain combines TRBV6-5 with TRBJ2-5; no clear D. The V end lost 2 bases, the J end lost 5 bases, and 9 bases lay between the germline ends. CDR3 length: 13 residues. CDR1 is MNHEY, CDR2 SVGAGI, per germline. The CDR3 loop reads CASSYLDGETQYF. CDR3 in DNA: TGTGCCAGCAGTTACCTAGATGGGGAGACCCAGTACTTC.

This clonotype was recorded at least ten times. V usage is TRBV7-8 and J usage is TRBJ1-6; 7 bases match TRBD1. Trimming cost V 1 base and J 7 bases; bases outside gene matches: 4. Germline V gives CDR1 SGHVS, CDR2 FQNEAQ. The CDR3 sequence is 15 residues long. CDR3 sequence reads: CASSLEAGGNSPLHF. The CDR3 DNA is TGTGCCAGCAGCTTAGAGGCAGGGGGAAATTCACCCCTCCACTTT.